This record concerns one TCR beta chain sequence. Its specificity is not known. The data were obtained in a study of pediatric ulcerative colitis. This CDR3 spans 13 amino acids. Trimming stripped 6 bases from V and 4 bases from J, with 10 bases between. Per germline, CDR1 MNHEY and CDR2 SVGAGI. Method: immunoSEQ multiplex PCR; TCRdb's copy keeps in-frame clones and lacks some. The repertoire holds about 64,000 clones, with just over 75% as singletons. Study-level results: No controls had the two rectal clonotypes shared by ulcerative colitis patients.

The sequencing input was blood. This clonotype originated in a boy younger than 18 with moderate ulcerative colitis. The rearrangement joins TRBV6-5 to TRBJ1-5, with D unresolved. The CDR3 DNA is TGTGCCAGCAGCCCCTCCCTTAATCAGCCCCAGCATTTT. Translating it yields CASSPSLNQPQHF.